The 14 T cell receptor beta chains in this list originate from one sample, sequenced in a study of control samples from healthy donors and cancer patients. The method was immunoSEQ multiplex PCR; TCRdb's version includes in-frame clones alone and lacks a portion of them. The sample includes 65,000 to 75,000 clones, over 75% of them seen just once. The material sequenced was blood. The receptors were sampled from a woman between 50 and 59 years old in good health.

This chain uses TRBV7-2 with TRBJ2-1, with TRBD2 as a possible D gene (6 bases). The V gene lost 1 base and the J gene lost 6 bases, with 10 bases spanning the gap. The CDR3 is made up of 14 amino acids. From germline, CDR1 is SGHTA and CDR2 FQGNSA. The CDR3 DNA follows: TGTGCCAGCAGCTTAGTGGGAGGCAGCAATGAGCAGTTCTTC. It codes for CASSLVGGSNEQFF.

The CDR3 DNA is TGTGCCTGGAGTGAGGCTGGGTTCATGAACACTGAAGCTTTCTTT. Translating it yields CAWSEAGFMNTEAFF. The J gene is TRBJ1-1, the V gene TRBV30; D not certain. The germline V and J ends were trimmed by 1 base and 0 bases, with 12 bases remaining between them. Per the germline V gene, CDR1 is GTSNPN and CDR2 is SVGIG (reference sequence). The CDR3 sequence is 15 residues long.

The chain links TRBV3-1 (or the pseudogene TRBV3-2) to TRBJ2-5; D is uncertain. Trimming took 4 bases from V and 7 from J, leaving 10 bases between them. Per the germline V gene, CDR1 is LGHDT and CDR2 is YNNKEL (reference sequence). The CDR3 is 12 amino acids. CDR3: CASSPLVGTQYF. The CDR3 region has the DNA TGTGCCAGCAGCCCCTTGGTCGGGACCCAGTACTTC.

The V gene is TRBV19, the J gene TRBJ1-2; 9 bases map to TRBD1. Germline values: CDR1 LNHDA, CDR2 SQIVND (reference sequence). The length of the CDR3 is 14 residues. The J segment lost 4 bases and the V segment lost 7 bases, leaving 7 bases of the junction unmatched. The CDR3 spells CASIGGQGTYGYTF. The CDR3 region has the DNA TGTGCCAGTATCGGCGGACAGGGGACCTATGGCTACACCTTC.

The rearrangement joins TRBV11-2 to TRBJ2-7; 9 bases are shared with TRBD2. The CDR3 has 13 residues. CDR1 is SGHAT, CDR2 FQNNGV, per germline. Germline trimming cut 4 bases from V and 7 bases from J; bases unmatched to any gene: 5. CDR3 nucleotides: TGTGCCAGCAGCTCCGGACTAGCGCGGGAGCAGTACTTC. It translates to CASSSGLAREQYF.

The rearrangement uses TRBV5-1 and TRBJ2-5, with 8 bases aligning to TRBD2. With V trimmed by 1 base and J by 5 bases, 7 bases remained unmatched. The CDR3 totals 15 residues. Per the germline V gene, CDR1 is SGHRS and CDR2 is YFSETQ. The chain's CDR3 is CASSLIGSGGETQYF. The CDR3 DNA sequence: TGCGCCAGCAGCTTGATCGGGTCGGGAGGGGAGACCCAGTACTTC.

This chain uses TRBV5-1 with TRBJ1-6; no clear D. The V end was cut by 2 bases, the J end by 5 bases, with 8 bases between. Per the germline V gene, CDR1 is SGHRS and CDR2 is YFSETQ. CDR3 length: 14 amino acids. This chain's CDR3 is CASSFGSHNSPLHF. The CDR3 coding sequence is TGCGCCAGCAGCTTCGGCAGCCATAATTCACCCCTCCACTTT.

The V call is TRBV30, the J call TRBJ1-2; D is unresolved. CDR3 length: 13 amino acids. V was cut by 5 bases and J by 2 bases, with 12 bases left in between. The germline V gene has CDR1 GTSNPN and CDR2 SVGIG (reference sequence). CDR3 nucleotide sequence: TGTGCCTGGGACAAGGCCAGCAACTATGGCTACACCTTC. Encoded protein: CAWDKASNYGYTF.

Notes on this clone: Additional DNA sequences in this sample encode the identical CDR3. The chain employs TRBV4-1 and TRBJ2-2; 8 nucleotides match TRBD2. The CDR3 covers 16 residues. The V gene end was trimmed by 2 bases and the J gene end by 6 bases; junction bases not matched to a gene: 8. Germline CDR1 is MGHRA and CDR2 is YSYEKL. The chain's CDR3 is CASSQPSGRGSGELFF. CDR3 DNA: TGCGCCAGCAGCCAACCCAGCGGGAGAGGTTCCGGGGAGCTGTTTTTT.

This clone has a single count. The genes are TRBV2 and TRBJ2-7; D ambiguous. V shed 6 bases and J shed 1 base, with 13 bases lying between them. CDR1 is SNHLY, CDR2 FYNNEI, per germline. This CDR3 is built from 14 residues. CDR3 nucleotide sequence: TGTGCCAGCAGGGTCGCGCGCTTGTCCTACGAGCAGTACTTC. This encodes CASRVARLSYEQYF.

CDR3 coding DNA: TGTGCCCACACACCTCTAGCGGCCGGTGCCTACGAGCAGTACTTC. Protein sequence: CAHTPLAAGAYEQYF. This rearrangement joins TRBV7-9 to TRBJ2-7, with 7 bases lining up with TRBD2. The germline V gene has CDR1 SEHNR and CDR2 FQNEAQ (reference sequence). The CDR3 loop spans 15 amino acids. Losses at the gene ends were 11 bases for V and 2 bases for J; bases not matched to a gene: 15.

The J gene is TRBJ2-4, the V gene TRBV28; a possible D gene is TRBD2 (5 bases). The CDR3 extends over 15 amino acids. Germline V gene lookup returns CDR1 MDHEN and CDR2 SYDVKM. Between the trimmed V and J ends, which lost 5 bases and 3 bases, there was a span of 14 bases. The CDR3 region is CASSPPGVVKNIQYF. The CDR3 nucleotides are TGTGCCAGCAGTCCCCCCGGGGTTGTCAAAAACATTCAGTACTTC.

The chain links TRBV9 to TRBJ1-1; 7 nucleotides agree with TRBD1. Looked up from germline, CDR1 is SGDLS and CDR2 is YYNGEE. This CDR3 spans 13 amino acids. J gave up 4 bases and V 4 bases, and 4 bases lay outside the gene matches. The CDR3 is CASSPTGSTEAFF. DNA of the CDR3: TGTGCCAGCAGCCCGACAGGGTCCACTGAAGCTTTCTTT. Filled out from reference TRBV9 and TRBJ1-1, the complete variable domain reads DSGVTQTPKHLITATGQRVTLRCSPRSGDLSVYWYQQSLDQGLQFLIQYYNGEERAKGNILERFSAQQFPDLHSELNLSSLELGDSALYFCASSPTGSTEAFFGQGTRLTVV.

V gene TRBV20-1 combines with J gene TRBJ2-1, with TRBD2 matching 7 bases. From germline, CDR1 is DFQATT and CDR2 SNEGSKA (reference sequence). The V segment lost 4 bases and the J segment 15 bases; nucleotides outside the gene matches: 9. CDR3 length: 11 amino acids. The CDR3 loop reads CSATTSSKGFF. CDR3 nucleotides: TGCAGTGCTACGACTAGCAGTAAGGGGTTCTTC.